The entry that follows covers one T cell receptor (beta chain) sequence. Its antigen is currently unknown. Trimming cost V 5 bases and J 6 bases, with 17 bases left between them. The CDR3 totals 16 residues. These data come from a study of T-cell memory formation after mild COVID-19. Study findings and constraints: Later expanders leaned CD4+, whereas day 15 to 85 contracting clones were balanced CD4/CD8. Memory cells collected pre-infection included some clones that later responded, suggesting cross-reactive memory joined.

After 5'RACE with constant-segment primers, TCR alpha and TCR beta cDNA libraries carrying sample barcodes and UMIs were obtained. Each CDR3 protein gets one entry after TCRdb re-called the 5' RACE reads with MiXCR. Altogether some 330,000 distinct CDR3 sequences are present, 20% to 25% being singletons, with the ten largest covering roughly an eighth. The receptor's source is an adult woman who had mild COVID-19 (a few samples of this study predate the infection). Cell type and time point are not known. Sequencing input: PBMCs or a T cell subset sorted from them (not recorded which). V and J are TRBV12-3 or TRBV12-4 and TRBJ1-6; D unresolved. The chain's CDR3 is CASSTRRMSGNSPLHF. CDR3 DNA sequence: TGTGCCAGCAGTACTAGACGGATGTCGGGTAATTCACCCCTCCACTTT.